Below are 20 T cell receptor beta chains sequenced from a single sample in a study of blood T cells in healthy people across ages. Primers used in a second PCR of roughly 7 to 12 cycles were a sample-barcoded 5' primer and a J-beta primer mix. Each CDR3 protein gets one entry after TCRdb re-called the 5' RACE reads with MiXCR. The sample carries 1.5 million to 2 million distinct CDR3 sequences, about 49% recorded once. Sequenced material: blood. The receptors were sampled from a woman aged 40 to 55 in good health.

In DNA, the CDR3 is TGTGCCAGCAGCTTCGTCGGTATAGGGCATCAGCCCCAGCATTTT. This gives the protein CASSFVGIGHQPQHF. V and J are TRBV7-8 and TRBJ1-5; D uncertain. There are 15 residues in the CDR3. V dropped 3 bases and J dropped 5 bases, with 14 bases sitting between them. The germline CDR1 and CDR2 sequences are SGHVS and FQNEAQ. The entire variable domain, with the rest obtained from reference TRBV7-8 and TRBJ1-5, is as follows: GAGVSQSPRYKVAKRGQDVALRCDPISGHVSLFWYQQALGQGPEFLTYFQNEAQLDKSGLPSDRFFAERPEGSVSTLKIQRTQQEDSAVYLCASSFVGIGHQPQHFGDGTRLSIL.

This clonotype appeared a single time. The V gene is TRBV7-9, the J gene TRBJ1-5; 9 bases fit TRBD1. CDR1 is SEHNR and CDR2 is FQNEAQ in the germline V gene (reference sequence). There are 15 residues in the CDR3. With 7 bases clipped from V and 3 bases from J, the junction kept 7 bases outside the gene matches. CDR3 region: CASIYGTGNNQPQHF. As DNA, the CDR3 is TGTGCCAGCATCTACGGGACAGGGAACAATCAGCCCCAGCATTTT.

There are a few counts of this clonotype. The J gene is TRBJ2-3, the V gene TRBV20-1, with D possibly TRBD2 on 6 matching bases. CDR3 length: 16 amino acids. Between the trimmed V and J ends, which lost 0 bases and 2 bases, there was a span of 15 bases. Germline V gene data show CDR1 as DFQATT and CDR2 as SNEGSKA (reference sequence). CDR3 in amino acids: CSARDLRWGDTDTQYF. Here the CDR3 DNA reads TGCAGTGCTAGAGATTTGAGGTGGGGGGACACAGATACGCAGTATTTT.

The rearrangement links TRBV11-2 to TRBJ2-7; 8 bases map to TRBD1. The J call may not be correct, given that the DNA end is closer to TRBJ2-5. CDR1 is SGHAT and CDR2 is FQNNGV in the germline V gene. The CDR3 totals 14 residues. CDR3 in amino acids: CASSPHTGGETQYF. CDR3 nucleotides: TGTGCCAGCAGCCCGCACACAGGGGGAGAGACCCAGTACTTC.

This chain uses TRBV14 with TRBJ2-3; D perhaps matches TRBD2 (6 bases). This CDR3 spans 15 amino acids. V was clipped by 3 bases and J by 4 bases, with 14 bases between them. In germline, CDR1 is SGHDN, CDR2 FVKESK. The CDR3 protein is CASSHQGTQADTQYF. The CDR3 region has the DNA TGTGCCAGCAGCCACCAAGGGACTCAAGCAGATACGCAGTATTTT.

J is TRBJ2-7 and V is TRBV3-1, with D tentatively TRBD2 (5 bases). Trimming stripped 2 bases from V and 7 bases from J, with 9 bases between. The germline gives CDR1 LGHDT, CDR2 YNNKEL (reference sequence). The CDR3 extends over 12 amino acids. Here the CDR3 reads CASSQRGLEQYF. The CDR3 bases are TGTGCCAGCAGCCAACGAGGGTTGGAGCAGTACTTC.

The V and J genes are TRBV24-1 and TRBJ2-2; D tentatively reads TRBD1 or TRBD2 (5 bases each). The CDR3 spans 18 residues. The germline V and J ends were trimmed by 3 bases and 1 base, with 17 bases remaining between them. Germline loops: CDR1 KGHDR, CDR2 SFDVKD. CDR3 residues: CATSDPEGTGLNTGELFF. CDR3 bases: TGTGCCACCAGTGATCCCGAGGGTACAGGATTGAACACCGGGGAGCTGTTTTTT.

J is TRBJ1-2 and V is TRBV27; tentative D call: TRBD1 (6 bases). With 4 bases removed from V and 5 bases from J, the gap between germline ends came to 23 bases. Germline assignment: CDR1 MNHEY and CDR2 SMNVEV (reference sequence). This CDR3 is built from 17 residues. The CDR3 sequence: CASSSLDSRGWGYGYTF. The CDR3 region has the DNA TGTGCCAGCAGTTCCCTGGACAGCCGGGGTTGGGGTTATGGCTACACCTTC.

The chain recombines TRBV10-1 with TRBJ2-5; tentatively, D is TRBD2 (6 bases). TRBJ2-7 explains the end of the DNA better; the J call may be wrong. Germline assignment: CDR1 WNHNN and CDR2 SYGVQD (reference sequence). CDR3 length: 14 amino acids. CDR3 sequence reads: CASSESGLTYEQYF. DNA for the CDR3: TGCGCCAGCAGTGAGTCGGGACTCACCTACGAGCAGTACTTC.

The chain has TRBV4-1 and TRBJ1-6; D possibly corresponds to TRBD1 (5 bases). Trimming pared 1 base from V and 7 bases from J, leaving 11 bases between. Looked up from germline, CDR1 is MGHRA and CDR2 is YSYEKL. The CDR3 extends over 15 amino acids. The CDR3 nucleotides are TGCGCCAGCAGCCAAGCCCCAGGGACCAATTCACCCCTCCACTTT. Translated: CASSQAPGTNSPLHF.

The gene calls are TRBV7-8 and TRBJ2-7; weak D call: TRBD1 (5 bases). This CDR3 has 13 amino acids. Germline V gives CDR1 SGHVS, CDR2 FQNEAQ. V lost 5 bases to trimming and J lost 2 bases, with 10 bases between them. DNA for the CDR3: TGTGCCAGCAGCGGGGCGGAAGCCTACGAGCAGTACTTC. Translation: CASSGAEAYEQYF. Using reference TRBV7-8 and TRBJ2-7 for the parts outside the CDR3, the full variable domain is GAGVSQSPRYKVAKRGQDVALRCDPISGHVSLFWYQQALGQGPEFLTYFQNEAQLDKSGLPSDRFFAERPEGSVSTLKIQRTQQEDSAVYLCASSGAEAYEQYFGPGTRLTVT.

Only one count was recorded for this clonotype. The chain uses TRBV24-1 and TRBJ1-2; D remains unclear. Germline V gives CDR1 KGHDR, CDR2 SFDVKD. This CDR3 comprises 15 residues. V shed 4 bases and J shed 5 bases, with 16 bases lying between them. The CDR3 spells CATSEPAKGDYGYTF. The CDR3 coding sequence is TGTGCCACCAGTGAGCCCGCTAAGGGTGATTATGGCTACACCTTC.

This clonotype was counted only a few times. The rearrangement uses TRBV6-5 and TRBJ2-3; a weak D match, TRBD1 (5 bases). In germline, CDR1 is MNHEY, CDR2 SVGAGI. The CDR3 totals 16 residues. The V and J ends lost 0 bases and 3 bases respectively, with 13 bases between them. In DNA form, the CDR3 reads TGTGCCAGCAGTTACTCGAGTATTAGGGGTACAGATACGCAGTATTTT. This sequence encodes CASSYSSIRGTDTQYF.

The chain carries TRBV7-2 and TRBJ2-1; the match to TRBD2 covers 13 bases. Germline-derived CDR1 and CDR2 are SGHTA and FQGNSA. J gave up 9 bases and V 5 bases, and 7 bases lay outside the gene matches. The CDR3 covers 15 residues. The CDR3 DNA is TGTGCCAGCAGCCCAACTAGCGGGGGGGCCGCTGAGCAGTTCTTC. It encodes CASSPTSGGAAEQFF.

This chain's CDR3 is CSARDYGGNSYEQYF. In nucleotides, the CDR3 is TGCAGTGCTAGAGATTACGGTGGCAACTCCTACGAGCAGTACTTC. The chain uses TRBV20-1 and TRBJ2-7; D is undetermined. V dropped 0 bases and J dropped 0 bases, with 12 bases sitting between them. Germline V gives CDR1 DFQATT, CDR2 SNEGSKA (reference sequence). The CDR3 runs to 15 residues.

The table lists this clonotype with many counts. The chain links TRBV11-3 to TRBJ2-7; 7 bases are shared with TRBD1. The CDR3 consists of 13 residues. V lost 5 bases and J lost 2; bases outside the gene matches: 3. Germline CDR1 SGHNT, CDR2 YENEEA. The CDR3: CASSRDSAYEQYF. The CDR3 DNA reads TGTGCCAGCAGCAGGGACAGTGCCTACGAGCAGTACTTC.

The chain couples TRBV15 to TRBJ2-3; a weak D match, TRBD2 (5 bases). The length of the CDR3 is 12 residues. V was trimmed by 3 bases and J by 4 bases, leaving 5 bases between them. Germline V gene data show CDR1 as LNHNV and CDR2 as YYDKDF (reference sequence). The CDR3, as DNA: TGTGCCACCAGCAGGAGGGCAGATACGCAGTATTTT. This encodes CATSRRADTQYF.

The CDR3 here is CACIRPSMGTYGYTF. CDR3 bases: TGTGCCTGCATTCGACCTAGCATGGGGACATATGGCTACACCTTC. The V gene is TRBV6-2 or TRBV6-3, the J gene TRBJ1-2, with D perhaps TRBD1 (6 bases). Germline assignment: CDR1 MNHEY and CDR2 SVGEGT. The CDR3 contains 15 residues. With 11 bases removed from V and 5 bases from J, the gap between germline ends came to 24 bases.

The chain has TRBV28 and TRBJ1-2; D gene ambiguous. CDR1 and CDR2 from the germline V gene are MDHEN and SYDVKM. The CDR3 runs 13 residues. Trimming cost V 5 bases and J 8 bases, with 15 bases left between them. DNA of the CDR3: TGTGCCAGCAGTCCCCCCGTATTCGAAGGCTACACCTTC. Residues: CASSPPVFEGYTF.

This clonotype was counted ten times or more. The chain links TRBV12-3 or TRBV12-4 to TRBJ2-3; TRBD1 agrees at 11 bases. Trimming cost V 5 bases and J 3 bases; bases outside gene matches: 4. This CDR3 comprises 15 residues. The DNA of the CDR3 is TGTGCCAGCAGTCTGGGACAGGGGGTAACAGATACGCAGTATTTT. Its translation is CASSLGQGVTDTQYF.